This TCR beta chain appears in the sequencing data of a study of shared clonotypes between healthy human individuals (dated by TCRdb to 2018 to 2021). As for the study more broadly: The cohort comprised two women and three men aged 18 to 49 years. Blood TCR repertoires of about 5 healthy adults were deeply sequenced to estimate repertoire size and the extent of clonotype sharing between individuals. For each donor, CD4 naive and CD4 memory were each run on three plates, CD8 naive on two plates, and CD8 memory on one plate. Leukapheresis yielded between about 0.94 and 8.9 billion PBMCs per donor. To increase sequencing depth and limit assay-specific biases, different laboratories used diverse techniques to prepare libraries and sequence TCR repertoires. The full study reports these points: Naive subsets generally had larger estimated clonotype richness than memory subsets did. Approximately 5% of naive CD4, roughly 3.5% of naive CD8, 2.3% of memory CD4, and 0.4% of memory CD8 clonotypes were shared across four donors. Compared with non-shared clonotypes, the clonotypes found in all four sorted-subset donors had higher generation probabilities. Because the study included only a small number of donors, the genetic and exposure-history diversity represented was limited. Pairwise subsampling indicated that sequencing depth was expected to affect the degree of clonotype sharing among donors. Sampling was restricted to blood, and TCR repertoires in tissue are likely to differ from TCR repertoires in blood. Rarefaction of sorted-subset datasets indicated incomplete sequencing despite the large sequencing depth.

Points on this clone: There is no known antigen for this receptor. Nothing much larger sits one base from this clone, and base qualities are not available.

CD8 naive samples were obtained by positive selection for CCR7 among CD45RO-negative cells, yielding a CD45RA+CCR7+ population from which TemRA cells were excluded. Donors were healthy HIV-negative adults with no recently reported acute infections or vaccinations. Only Caucasian adults living in Nashville, Tennessee, USA were represented among the donors. After blood collection by leukapheresis, PBMCs were isolated using Ficoll-Histopaque density gradient centrifugation and then cryopreserved in the vapor phase of liquid nitrogen. Analytical flow cytometry was used to check the purity and quantity of every magnetically sorted T cell population. Genomic DNA was isolated from each sorted fraction and quantified by UV absorbance on a Nanodrop 2000c. TCR CDR3 regions were amplified from genomic DNA by multiplex PCR using the deep immunoSEQ assay. Extracted genomic DNA from each cell subset was distributed evenly across all wells of several immunoSEQ 96-well plates, and each plate was treated as a replicate. Each replicate PCR for sorted subsets received about 210 ng genomic DNA, equal to roughly 29,000 T cell genomes. Purified libraries were measured with a Qubit 3.0 fluorometer, size-checked on a Bioanalyzer 2100, and measured again with the KAPA Library Quantification kit. A separate single-read 150-cycle Illumina NextSeq 550 flow cell was used to sequence each immunoSEQ 96-well plate. The authors' analysis ran thus. Because only junctional sequences without quality scores were contained in the immunoSEQ output, filtering matching that applied to full-length reads could not be performed. Sequences were annotated with PyIR, a Python wrapper for IgBLAST v1.9, using IMGT germline references to assign V/J genes and CDR3. Reads were removed for weak V/J assignments (E-value above 1e-6), missing CDR3, stop codons, out-of-frame junctions, or ambiguous translated residues. V3J clonotypes were defined as sequences sharing an identical inferred V gene, J gene, and CDR3 amino acid sequence. Percentage overlap between repertoires was calculated by dividing the number of shared unique clonotypes by the size of the smaller repertoire. RTK rarefaction, the Chao1 estimator, and Recon v2.1 estimates of unobserved clonotypes were used to assess repertoire richness. Generation probabilities for all TCRbeta clonotypes obtained by the gDNA method from a handful of donors were computed using OLGA. TCRdb took this table from immuneACCESS and kept in-frame rearrangements with V and J called. Such tables lack part of the clones; where checked against another copy, unresolved V genes explain under half of the gap, and the rest is unexplained. V and J calls and clone size come straight from that table; D and trimming were deduced from the DNA. The sample profile shows 760,000 or so clones; roughly 96% of them were found once. The ten largest clones add up to around 0.25% of the sample.

This clonotype was sampled from a young man in good health. The sample taken for sequencing was naive CD8+ T cells sorted from blood. Per the publication, the cell subset or site label means: CD45RA+CCR7+.

The nucleotides read TGTGCCAGCAGCCCAACCGGACTAGCGGGAGTGGCAGATACGCAGTATTTT. The encoded protein is CASSPTGLAGVADTQYF. Rearrangement joined TRBV28 to TRBJ2-3, and 13 bases in between align with TRBD2. CDR1 and CDR2 are drawn from the germline V gene: MDHEN, SYDVKM. The CDR3 spans 17 residues, from the cysteine through the phenylalanine. Only CDR3 DNA is held: 51 bases, read in frame from base 1. Trimming takes 6 bases off V and 4 bases off J; junction bases not matched to a gene: 10.